Each of the 19 T cell receptor beta chains below was sequenced from the same sample in a study of cytomegalovirus exposure and HLA in healthy donors. 13 Jbeta primers and 60 Vbeta primers were used for the PCR. The assay was immunoSEQ multiplex PCR, and TCRdb's table has in-frame clones only and misses some. Of about 150,000 clones listed, roughly 81% are singletons. Sequenced: PBMCs. Receptor source: a woman aged 18-30 years in good health and CMV-seronegative.

The CDR3 protein is CATAGTDYGYTF. In DNA form, the CDR3 reads TGTGCCACCGCCGGGACAGACTATGGCTACACCTTC. The rearrangement uses TRBV27 and TRBJ1-2; 7 bases are a match to TRBD1. Germline V gene lookup returns CDR1 MNHEY and CDR2 SMNVEV (reference sequence). The CDR3 spans 12 residues. V was pared by 10 bases and J by 3 bases, with 5 bases of the junction left unmatched.

This clone was seen only once. V usage is TRBV28 and J usage is TRBJ1-2; tentatively, D is TRBD1 (6 bases). Germline values: CDR1 MDHEN, CDR2 SYDVKM. The V gene lost 6 bases and the J gene lost 1 base, with 15 bases spanning the gap. The CDR3 loop spans 15 amino acids. The CDR3 is CASSPGTRLNYGYTF. The CDR3 DNA reads TGTGCCAGCAGCCCCGGGACACGACTTAACTATGGCTACACCTTC.

V usage is TRBV28 and J usage is TRBJ1-6, with D hard to call. Between the trimmed V and J ends, which lost 3 bases and 8 bases, there was a span of 11 bases. Germline CDR1 is MDHEN and CDR2 is SYDVKM. The CDR3 is made up of 14 amino acids. Written as DNA, the CDR3 is TGTGCCAGCAGTTTTAGTCATGGGCATTCACCCCTCCACTTT. Protein sequence: CASSFSHGHSPLHF.

The chain joins TRBV9 to TRBJ2-4; 7 bases match TRBD1. Germline CDR1 is SGDLS and CDR2 is YYNGEE. Unmatched junction bases numbered 10, after V lost 4 bases and J lost 9 bases. The CDR3 sequence is 14 residues long. DNA for the CDR3: TGTGCCAGCAGCTCGACAGGGACGAGTGCCATTCAGTACTTC. It is translated as CASSSTGTSAIQYF.

The chain is built from TRBV4-1 and TRBJ2-1, with 10 bases that match TRBD2. J was trimmed by 4 bases and V by 0 bases; bases with no gene match: 12. Germline V CDR1 and CDR2: MGHRA, YSYEKL. This CDR3 region has 19 residues. The CDR3, as DNA: TGCGCCAGCAGCCAAGAGAGCTTAGCGGGGGGACAGTCATACAATGAGCAGTTCTTC. Its protein is CASSQESLAGGQSYNEQFF.

The table lists this clone with a few counts. V gene TRBV28 combines with J gene TRBJ2-3; 9 nucleotides line up with TRBD1. This CDR3 is 17 amino acids long. CDR1 and CDR2 (germline): MDHEN, SYDVKM. The V gene end was trimmed by 5 bases and the J gene end by 1 base; junction bases not matched to a gene: 10. CDR3: CASSLTGGNLGTDTQYF. CDR3 bases: TGTGCCAGCAGTCTGACAGGGGGGAACCTCGGCACAGATACGCAGTATTTT.

The chain recombines TRBV29-1 with TRBJ2-1; 12 positions match TRBD2. The germline CDR1 and CDR2 sequences are SQVTM and ANQGSEA. The CDR3 sequence is 15 residues long. V lost 6 bases and J lost 6; bases outside the gene matches: 9. This CDR3 is CSVNPSGGAFNEQFF. The CDR3 DNA reads as TGCAGCGTGAACCCTAGCGGGGGGGCTTTCAATGAGCAGTTCTTC.

The chain combines TRBV14 with TRBJ2-7, with TRBD2 as a possible D gene (6 bases). In germline, CDR1 is SGHDN, CDR2 FVKESK. This CDR3 region has 14 residues. With 3 bases removed from V and 0 bases from J, the gap between germline ends came to 9 bases. The CDR3 DNA follows: TGTGCCAGCAGCCATCGGGACTCCTCCTACGAGCAGTACTTC. This gives the protein CASSHRDSSYEQYF.

This clone was detected once. This chain connects TRBV7-2 to TRBJ2-5, with 12 bases matching TRBD1. CDR1 and CDR2 (germline): SGHTA, FQGNSA. This CDR3 region has 19 residues. V shed 1 base and J 6 bases; nucleotides not matched to a gene: 15. DNA for the CDR3: TGTGCCAGCAGCTTAGATGGGGTCGGGACAGGGGGCAGGGGGAAGACCCAGTACTTC. Its translation is CASSLDGVGTGGRGKTQYF.

This sequence joins TRBV28 and TRBJ2-1; possibly TRBD1 for D (6 bases). The CDR3 has 12 residues. Germline V gene sequence: CDR1 MDHEN, CDR2 SYDVKM. The CDR3 DNA is TGTACCTCACAGGGAGCCTACAATGAGCAGTTCTTC. Its translation: CTSQGAYNEQFF.

The rearrangement links TRBV19 to TRBJ1-1; D is unresolved. V gave up 6 bases and J gave up 4 bases, with 15 bases separating them. This CDR3 has 14 amino acids. Germline V lookup: CDR1 LNHDA, CDR2 SQIVND (reference sequence). The CDR3 here is CASRSRVLGTEAFF. The CDR3, as DNA: TGTGCCAGTAGATCGAGGGTATTGGGCACTGAAGCTTTCTTT.

The chain recombines TRBV19 with TRBJ2-5; 11 bases are shared with TRBD2. The DNA matches TRBJ2-7 better at its end, which makes the J call doubtful. Germline assignment: CDR1 LNHDA and CDR2 SQIVND (reference sequence). The CDR3 is 13 amino acids. This chain's CDR3 is CASSAGLAGEQYF. In DNA form, the CDR3 reads TGTGCCAGTAGTGCCGGACTAGCGGGCGAGCAGTACTTC.

V gene TRBV28 combines with J gene TRBJ1-1, with unresolved D. Germline V gives CDR1 MDHEN, CDR2 SYDVKM. The CDR3 is 14 residues long. Trimming stripped 6 bases from V and 0 bases from J, with 11 bases between. CDR3 region: CASSSAGMNTEAFF. CDR3 DNA: TGTGCCAGCAGCTCCGCGGGGATGAACACTGAAGCTTTCTTT. Full variable domain (outside the CDR3, taken from reference TRBV28 and TRBJ1-1): DVKVTQSSRYLVKRTGEKVFLECVQDMDHENMFWYRQDPGLGLRLIYFSYDVKMKEKGDIPEGYSVSREKKERFSLILESASTNQTSMYLCASSSAGMNTEAFFGQGTRLTVV.

V is TRBV15 and J is TRBJ2-1, with D possibly TRBD2 on 6 matching bases. This CDR3 has 16 residues. Deletions cut 5 bases from V and 6 bases from J, with 20 bases between. Per germline, CDR1 LNHNV and CDR2 YYDKDF (reference sequence). CDR3 sequence (DNA): TGTGCCACCAGCCGCCTGCGGGGCGGACGTGTCAATGAGCAGTTCTTC. It specifies CATSRLRGGRVNEQFF.

The table lists this clone with a few counts. V usage is TRBV28 and J usage is TRBJ2-1; 10 bases align to TRBD2. V lost 3 bases, J lost 3 bases, and 14 bases stayed unmatched. Germline V lookup: CDR1 MDHEN, CDR2 SYDVKM. The CDR3 runs 19 residues. The DNA of the CDR3 is TGTGCCAGCAGTTTTCGGATAATACTAGCGGGAAGTGTCTACAATGAGCAGTTCTTC. It codes for CASSFRIILAGSVYNEQFF.

This chain links TRBV7-2 with TRBJ2-7; 9 bases map to TRBD2. The CDR3 runs to 14 residues. Trimming at V came to 7 bases and at J to 2 bases, leaving 6 bases not matched to a gene. Germline-derived CDR1 and CDR2 are SGHTA and FQGNSA. CDR3 in DNA: TGTGCCAGCAAACCCAGCGGGGGGACCTACGAGCAGTACTTC. This sequence encodes CASKPSGGTYEQYF.

This rearrangement joins TRBV13 to TRBJ1-2, with 7 bases matching TRBD1. Trimming at V came to 3 bases and at J to 5 bases, leaving 3 bases not matched to a gene. CDR3 length: 13 residues. The germline CDR1 and CDR2 sequences are PRHDT and FYEKMQ (reference sequence). The CDR3 reads CASSFGRGYGYTF. DNA of the CDR3: TGTGCCAGCAGCTTTGGCAGGGGGTATGGCTACACCTTC.

This rearrangement joins TRBV27 to TRBJ2-7; possible D gene TRBD1, 6 bases. The V gene's germline CDR1 is MNHEY and CDR2 SMNVEV (reference sequence). The CDR3 is made up of 14 amino acids. Trimming took off 4 bases at V and 2 bases at J, with 12 bases between the two ends. The chain's CDR3 is CASSSWDTPYEQYF. The CDR3 bases are TGTGCCAGCAGTTCCTGGGACACCCCCTACGAGCAGTACTTC.

The rearrangement joins TRBV6-5 to TRBJ2-5; possible D gene TRBD2, 6 bases. V lost 2 bases and J 11 bases, leaving 21 bases between the germline ends. This CDR3 has 15 amino acids. Germline CDR1 MNHEY, CDR2 SVGAGI. The CDR3 reads CASSYEGLSTGEQYF. The CDR3 region has the DNA TGTGCCAGCAGTTACGAGGGGCTCTCCACGGGGGAGCAGTACTTC.